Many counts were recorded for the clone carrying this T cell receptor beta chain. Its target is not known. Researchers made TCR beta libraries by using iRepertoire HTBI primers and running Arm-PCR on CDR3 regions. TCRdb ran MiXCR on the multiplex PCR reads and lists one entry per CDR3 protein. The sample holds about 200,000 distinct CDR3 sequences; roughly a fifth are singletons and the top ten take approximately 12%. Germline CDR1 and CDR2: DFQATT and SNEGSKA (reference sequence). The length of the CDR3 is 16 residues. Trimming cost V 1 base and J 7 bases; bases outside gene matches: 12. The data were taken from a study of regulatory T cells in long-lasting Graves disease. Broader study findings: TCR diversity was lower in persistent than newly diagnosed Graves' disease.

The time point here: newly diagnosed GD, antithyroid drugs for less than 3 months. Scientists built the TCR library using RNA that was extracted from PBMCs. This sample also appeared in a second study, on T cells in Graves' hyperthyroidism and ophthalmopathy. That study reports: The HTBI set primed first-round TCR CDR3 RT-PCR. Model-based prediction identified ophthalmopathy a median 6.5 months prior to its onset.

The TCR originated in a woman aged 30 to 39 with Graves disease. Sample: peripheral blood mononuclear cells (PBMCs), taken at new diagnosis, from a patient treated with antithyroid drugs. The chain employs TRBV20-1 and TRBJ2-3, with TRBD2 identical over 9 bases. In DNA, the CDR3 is TGCAGTGCTAGAGGCCCAAGTAGCGGGGGCAGGAATACGCAGTATTTT. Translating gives CSARGPSSGGRNTQYF.